These T cell receptor beta chains were read from a single sample in a study of T-cell reconstitution after alpha-beta-depleted transplantation in children. TCRdb reprocessed the PCR reads via MiXCR and lists one record per CDR3 protein. The sample comprises around 800,000 distinct CDR3 sequences, about 15% of which are singletons, and around 4.5% rests with the top ten. This specimen consisted of PBMCs, mostly from graft donor cells, obtained 360 days after TCRalphabeta/CD19-depleted stem cell transplant. These receptors were taken from a male patient under 18 who had a stem cell transplant for acute lymphoblastic leukemia, so the T cells may come from the graft donor. The CDR3 runs from the conserved cysteine through the conserved F or W. The D gene is left open where the match is weak. Clone size is given for some rows only: seen once, a few or many times, or a class if the clone is expanded.

clone size	V gene	D gene	J gene	CDR3 DNA	CDR3 protein
few	TRBV11-2	NA	TRBJ2-5	TGTGCCAGCAGCTTATGGGCAGGGGTTGCGGGGGCTGAGACCCAGTACTTC	CASSLWAGVAGAETQYF
few	TRBV10-3	NA	TRBJ2-1	TGTGCCATCAGTGGCGGGAAGTCCTACAATGAGCAGTTCTTC	CAISGGKSYNEQFF
few	TRBV7-3	NA	TRBJ2-5	TGTGCCAGCAGCTCCGGACTGGAAGAGACCCAGTACTTC	CASSSGLEETQYF
NA	TRBV21-1	NA	TRBJ2-1	TGTGCCAGCAGCAGAGGGGACAGGGCGGACAATGAGCAGTTCTTC	CASSRGDRADNEQFF
few	TRBV12-3/TRBV12-4	TRBD2	TRBJ2-7	TGTGCCAGCAGCCAGACTAGCGGGCGAACCTACGAGCAGTACTTC	CASSQTSGRTYEQYF
few	TRBV4-1	TRBD1	TRBJ1-5	TGCGCCAGCAGCCAAGATCGACAGGGGGCGGTTCAGCCCCAGCATTTT	CASSQDRQGAVQPQHF
NA	TRBV18	TRBD2	TRBJ2-7	TGTGCCAGCTCACCAAACCTACTAGCGGATAAGACCTACGAGCAGTACTTC	CASSPNLLADKTYEQYF
few	TRBV5-1	NA	TRBJ2-1	TGCGCCAGCAGCCTGAGACTAGGGGGGGGCTACAATGAGCAGTTCTTC	CASSLRLGGGYNEQFF
many	TRBV5-1	NA	TRBJ2-1	TGCGCCAGCAGCTTGGCCACGAGCTCCTACAATGAGCAGTTCTTC	CASSLATSSYNEQFF
many	TRBV12-5	NA	TRBJ1-5	TGTGCTAGTGGGTCCACAGGGAGGGGGAATCAGCCCCAGCATTTT	CASGSTGRGNQPQHF
NA	TRBV7-9	TRBD1	TRBJ2-7	TGTGCCAGCAGCCCCCGGGACAGGGTCCTCGAGCAGTACTTC	CASSPRDRVLEQYF
NA	TRBV19	NA	TRBJ2-2	TGTGCCAGTAGACCCGTGGGGGGAACCGGGGAGCTGTTTTTT	CASRPVGGTGELFF
few	TRBV4-1	NA	TRBJ1-2	TGCGCCAGCAGCCAAGTGGGGGTAATCGAGGATAACTATGGCTACACCTTC	CASSQVGVIEDNYGYTF
NA	TRBV18	NA	TRBJ2-5	TGTGCCAGCTCACCACAATCTGGACAGTTCCAAGAGACCCAGTACTTC	CASSPQSGQFQETQYF
many	TRBV5-1	NA	TRBJ2-7	TGCGCCAGCAGCTTGGGGAGCAATTACTACGAGCAGTACTTC	CASSLGSNYYEQYF
few	TRBV5-6	NA	TRBJ2-1	TGTGCCAGCAGCTTGGGAAAGGGGTGGACGGAAAAGCAGTTCTTC	CASSLGKGWTEKQFF
NA	TRBV19	TRBD2	TRBJ2-2	TGTGCCAGTAGTATAGCCCTAGCGGCCACCGGGGAGCTGTTTTTT	CASSIALAATGELFF
NA	TRBV6-1	TRBD1	TRBJ2-3	TGTGCCAGCGCGTACGAAAGGGGGCCCGGCACAGATACGCAGTATTTT	CASAYERGPGTDTQYF
NA	TRBV27	NA	TRBJ2-1	TGTGCCACCTCTACCGTTGGAGGACTCAGCAATGAGCAGTTCTTC	CATSTVGGLSNEQFF
few	TRBV7-4	TRBD2	TRBJ2-7	TGTGCCAGCAGCTTCCCTAGCGGGAGGAAAAACGAGCAGTACTTC	CASSFPSGRKNEQYF
NA	TRBV5-1	NA	TRBJ2-2	TGCGCCAGCATGGCCCAGAACACCGGGGAGCTGTTTTTT	CASMAQNTGELFF
NA	TRBV4-2	NA	TRBJ2-7	TGTGCCAGCAGCCAAGAGGGCAGTCGATACGAGCAGTACTTC	CASSQEGSRYEQYF
few	TRBV25-1	TRBD1	TRBJ2-7	TGTGCCAGCAGTGAGGCAGGGGGCGACGAGCAGTACTTC	CASSEAGGDEQYF
many	TRBV7-9	TRBD2	TRBJ2-1	TGTGCCAGCAGCTTAGCACATCTAGCGGGAGGCAATGAGCAGTTCTTC	CASSLAHLAGGNEQFF
few	TRBV6-1	TRBD2	TRBJ2-1	TGTGCCAGCAAAGCGGGAGGGCCCCGCTCCTACAATGAGCAGTTCTTC	CASKAGGPRSYNEQFF
once	TRBV19	TRBD2	TRBJ2-7	TGTGCCAGTAGTATAATGGCGGGAGAAAACGAGCAGTACTTC	CASSIMAGENEQYF
once	TRBV11-2	TRBD1	TRBJ2-7	TGTGCCAGCAGCTCGCCCCGGGACAGGAGTTACGAGCAGTACTTC	CASSSPRDRSYEQYF
NA	TRBV7-8	TRBD2	TRBJ2-3	TGTGCCAGCAGCTTAGGGGGACTAGCTCGGATTACGCAGTATTTT	CASSLGGLARITQYF
NA	TRBV24-1	TRBD1	TRBJ2-2	TGTGCCACCAGTGATCCTGGACAGGGAAAAACCGGGGAGCTGTTTTTT	CATSDPGQGKTGELFF
few	TRBV18	NA	TRBJ2-1	TGTGCCAGCTCACCAGTAGGTTCCTACAATGAGCAGTTCTTC	CASSPVGSYNEQFF
NA	TRBV12-3/TRBV12-4	NA	TRBJ1-1	TGTGCCGACGGGGGGGCACCCACTGAAGCTTTCTTT	CADGGAPTEAFF
few	TRBV2	NA	TRBJ2-4	TGTGCCAGCAGTGAAGCGGTCACCGACGGGGGTCTAGCCAAAAACATTCAGTACTTC	CASSEAVTDGGLAKNIQYF
few	TRBV11-2	NA	TRBJ2-7	TGTGCCAGCAGCTTAGATCCCAGCTTGTCCTACGAGCAGTACTTC	CASSLDPSLSYEQYF
few	TRBV28	NA	TRBJ2-7	TGTGCCAGCAGCACCGGGGCTGTCATCTACGAGCAGTACTTC	CASSTGAVIYEQYF
NA	TRBV7-9	TRBD1	TRBJ2-3	TGTGCCAGCAGCGTACAGGGGGCGGCAGATACGCAGTATTTT	CASSVQGAADTQYF
few	TRBV6-1	TRBD2	TRBJ2-1	TGTGCCTCCTCTCCCGGGACTAGGGGGTACAATGAGCAGTTCTTC	CASSPGTRGYNEQFF
NA	TRBV20-1	TRBD2	TRBJ2-5	TGCAGTGCCCTTCGAAGCGGGGGGGAGACCCAGTACTTC	CSALRSGGETQYF
once	TRBV4-1	NA	TRBJ1-1	TGCGCCAGCAGCCAAGATCACGGATTGAACACTGAAGCTTTCTTT	CASSQDHGLNTEAFF
NA	TRBV19	TRBD2	TRBJ2-1	TGTGCCAGTAGTAGCGGGAGGGCCATCAATGAGCAGTTCTTC	CASSSGRAINEQFF
NA	TRBV6-5	TRBD2	TRBJ2-1	TGTGCCAGCAGACCTAGCGGGAGGGCTTTCTGGCAGTTCTTC	CASRPSGRAFWQFF
few	TRBV5-1	NA	TRBJ1-6	TGCGCCAGCAGCTTTCTTGGACGGGAGAATTCACCCCTCCACTTT	CASSFLGRENSPLHF
NA	TRBV10-2	NA	TRBJ2-2	TGCGCCAGCAGTGAATTTAGGGGACCCGGGGAGCTGTTTTTT	CASSEFRGPGELFF
NA	TRBV12-3/TRBV12-4	TRBD2	TRBJ2-7	TGTGCCAGCAAGGCTGGGGCTAGCGGCTACGAGCAGTACTTC	CASKAGASGYEQYF
few	TRBV10-3	TRBD1	TRBJ2-7	TGTGCCATCAGTGATGCCGGGAACAGGGGGCGCCTCGAGCAGTACTTC	CAISDAGNRGRLEQYF